This T cell receptor (beta chain) emerged from a study of T cell responses to AZD1222 COVID-19 vaccine. Profiling relied on immunoSEQ multiplex PCR, and the TCRdb table lists in-frame clones only, not all of them. Here the sample spans more than 110,000 clones, approximately 90% being singletons. Study results and limitations: Vaccine-associated CD4 TCRs ranged over spike, dominating at 160-218 and 743-854. White British donors predominated, females outnumbered males, and clonal diversity was possibly underestimated.

Germline lookup yields CDR1 LGHDT and CDR2 YNNKEL (reference sequence). Trimming cost V 0 bases and J 10 bases, with 15 bases left between them. This CDR3 spans 14 amino acids. Comment on this clone: Antigen: not known.

This specimen consisted of peripheral blood, obtained on day 0 of AZD1222 vaccination. This chain uses TRBV3-1 (or the pseudogene TRBV3-2) with TRBJ1-1, with a weak D call TRBD1 (5 bases). The sequence derives from an adult in good health. The CDR3 region is CASSQDGGGARAFF. The CDR3 coding sequence is TGTGCCAGCAGCCAAGATGGCGGTGGGGCCCGAGCTTTCTTT.